Listed below are T cell receptor beta chains from one sample, sequenced in a study of control samples from healthy donors and cancer patients. Profiled with immunoSEQ multiplex PCR; TCRdb holds only in-frame clones, not every one. The sample has roughly 120,000 clones; approximately 87% are singletons. Sequenced sample: blood. These receptors were collected from a young man in good health. Each CDR3 is given with its conserved first and last residue. D genes are given only for firm matches. The size of a clone is reported for some rows only, either as once, few or many, or as a class for expanded clones.

>.|TRBJ1-1|TRBV5-1|.
CASSLRSTDDTEAFF
TGCGCCAGCAGCTTGCGTTCCACAGATGACACTGAAGCTTTCTTT
>.|TRBJ1-2|TRBV10-3|.
CAISGIETLANYGYTF
TGTGCCATCAGTGGAATTGAGACACTCGCTAACTATGGCTACACCTTC
>.|TRBJ1-5|TRBV2|.
CASSGPGGQPQHF
TGTGCCAGCAGCGGTCCCGGGGGCCAGCCCCAGCATTTT
>.|TRBJ1-2|TRBV5-1|TRBD1
CASSHFPGQGDYGYTF
TGCGCCAGCAGCCATTTTCCGGGACAGGGAGACTATGGCTACACCTTC
>.|TRBJ1-3|TRBV7-8|.
CASSLVEAVSGNTIYF
TGTGCCAGCAGCTTAGTAGAGGCAGTCTCTGGAAACACCATATATTTT
>once|TRBJ1-3|TRBV25-1|.
CASSALQAYGNTIYF
TGTGCCAGCAGTGCCCTACAGGCTTATGGAAACACCATATATTTT
>.|TRBJ2-2|TRBV27|.
CASSFAQAFSTGELFF
TGTGCCAGCAGTTTCGCACAGGCTTTCAGTACCGGGGAGCTGTTTTTT
>.|TRBJ1-2|TRBV11-3|.
CASSLGWDPRRGYTF
TGTGCCAGCAGCTTAGGGTGGGACCCCCGTCGGGGCTACACCTTC
>.|TRBJ1-2|TRBV18|.
CASSPLREDGYTF
TGTGCCAGCTCACCTTTGCGGGAGGATGGCTACACCTTC
>.|TRBJ1-1|TRBV24-1|.
CATSDGWEAFF
TGTGCCACCAGTGATGGGTGGGAAGCTTTCTTT
>.|TRBJ1-5|TRBV11-2|TRBD1
CASSLGQGAGQPQHF
TGTGCCAGCAGCTTGGGACAGGGGGCTGGGCAGCCCCAGCATTTT
>.|TRBJ1-4|TRBV4-1|.
CASSQDWATNEKLFF
TGCGCCAGCAGCCAAGACTGGGCAACTAATGAAAAACTGTTTTTT
>.|TRBJ1-1|TRBV30|.
CAWSVLGSAFF
TGTGCCTGGAGTGTACTAGGGTCGGCTTTCTTT
>.|TRBJ1-3|TRBV7-3|.
CASSTTHGNTIYF
TGTGCCAGCAGCACTACCCACGGAAACACCATATATTTT
>.|TRBJ2-2|TRBV27|.
CASSFSGTENTGELFF
TGTGCCAGCAGTTTCTCCGGGACCGAGAACACCGGGGAGCTGTTTTTT
>.|TRBJ1-1|TRBV30|TRBD1
CAWSLGQGIRTEAFF
TGTGCCTGGAGTCTGGGACAGGGGATTCGAACTGAAGCTTTCTTT
>.|TRBJ1-5|TRBV4-1|TRBD1
CASSQADRENQPQHF
TGCGCCAGCAGCCAAGCGGACAGGGAAAATCAGCCCCAGCATTTT
>.|TRBJ1-4|TRBV18|.
CASSPRDGTNEKLFF
TGTGCCAGCTCACCACGGGACGGAACTAATGAAAAACTGTTTTTT
>.|TRBJ1-1|TRBV5-8|TRBD1
CASSGTGRALRAFF
TGTGCCAGCAGCGGGACAGGGCGAGCCCTAAGAGCTTTCTTT
>once|TRBJ1-2|TRBV29-1|TRBD1
CSDSTDRAVPGYTF
TGCAGCGATAGTACAGACAGGGCGGTGCCCGGCTACACCTTC
>once|TRBJ2-1|TRBV7-6|TRBD2
CASSLGAGGMNEQFF
TGTGCCAGCAGCTTAGGAGCGGGGGGGATGAATGAGCAGTTCTTC
>once|TRBJ1-1|TRBV6-5|.
CASAGQATEAFF
TGTGCCAGCGCGGGCCAGGCCACTGAAGCTTTCTTT
>.|TRBJ1-2|TRBV2|.
CASSEGDYGYTF
TGTGCCAGCAGTGAAGGGGACTATGGCTACACCTTC
>.|TRBJ2-7|TRBV30|.
CAWSPGAVTYEQYF
TGTGCCTGGAGTCCAGGGGCCGTCACCTACGAGCAGTACTTC
>.|TRBJ1-1|TRBV2|.
CASNGGYTEAFF
TGTGCCAGCAACGGCGGTTACACTGAAGCTTTCTTT
>.|TRBJ2-7|TRBV19|TRBD1
CASSTSLQGNAEQYF
TGTGCCAGTAGTACCTCATTACAGGGGAACGCCGAGCAGTACTTC
>.|TRBJ1-1|TRBV5-6|.
CASSTKGSGEAFF
TGTGCCAGCAGCACAAAGGGGTCGGGGGAAGCTTTCTTT
>once|TRBJ1-5|TRBV11-3|.
CASSSFDQPQHF
TGTGCCAGCAGCTCCTTCGATCAGCCCCAGCATTTT
>.|TRBJ1-5|TRBV2|.
CASRPGGNQPQHF
TGTGCCAGCAGGCCGGGGGGCAATCAGCCCCAGCATTTT
>once|TRBJ1-1|TRBV7-9|.
CASSLEVHTEAFF
TGTGCCAGCAGCTTAGAGGTCCACACTGAAGCTTTCTTT
>.|TRBJ2-7|TRBV11-3|.
CASSLGRGSYEQYF
TGTGCCAGCAGCTTAGGCCGGGGCTCCTACGAGCAGTACTTC
>.|TRBJ1-1|TRBV2|.
CASTLTGMNTEAFF
TGTGCCAGCACTTTGACAGGAATGAACACTGAAGCTTTCTTT
>.|TRBJ2-3|TRBV30|.
CAWSVGRSNTQYF
TGTGCCTGGAGTGTGGGCCGCTCCAATACGCAGTATTTT
>.|TRBJ1-6|TRBV18|TRBD1
CASSLGTGYLYPDNSPLHF
TGTGCCAGCTCACTAGGGACAGGATACCTCTACCCGGATAATTCACCCCTCCACTTT
>.|TRBJ2-7|TRBV11-3|.
CASSREGENYEQYF
TGTGCCAGCAGCCGCGAGGGGGAGAACTACGAGCAGTACTTC
>.|TRBJ1-5|TRBV29-1|.
CSVGQNQPQHF
TGCAGCGTCGGGCAGAATCAGCCCCAGCATTTT
>.|TRBJ2-3|TRBV4-1|.
CASSQIYEGGDTDTQYF
TGCGCCAGCAGCCAAATTTACGAGGGGGGGGACACAGATACGCAGTATTTT
>.|TRBJ1-5|TRBV5-6|TRBD1
CASSFSGGDQPQHF
TGTGCCAGCAGCTTTTCAGGGGGCGATCAGCCCCAGCATTTT
>.|TRBJ2-2|TRBV3-1/TRBV3-2|.
CASSQEPSGTGELFF
TGTGCCAGCAGCCAAGAACCCAGTGGCACCGGGGAGCTGTTTTTT
>.|TRBJ2-4|TRBV5-8|.
CASRADSNIQYF
TGTGCCAGCAGGGCTGATTCAAACATTCAGTACTTC
>.|TRBJ1-5|TRBV4-1|TRBD1
CASSRSGGAGAAQPQHF
TGCGCCAGCAGCCGCTCAGGGGGCGCAGGAGCGGCTCAGCCCCAGCATTTT
>.|TRBJ1-6|TRBV14|.
CASSLRGGNSPLHF
TGTGCCAGCAGCCTTAGAGGGGGAAATTCACCCCTCCACTTT
>.|TRBJ2-2|TRBV5-4|TRBD2
CASATSGGPYTGELFF
TGTGCCAGCGCGACTAGCGGGGGGCCATACACCGGGGAGCTGTTTTTT
>.|TRBJ1-5|TRBV2|.
CATTTEDSNQPQHF
TGTGCCACCACGACGGAGGATAGCAATCAGCCCCAGCATTTT
>.|TRBJ1-1|TRBV29-1|.
CSVDWGVGAFF
TGCAGCGTTGATTGGGGGGTTGGAGCTTTCTTT